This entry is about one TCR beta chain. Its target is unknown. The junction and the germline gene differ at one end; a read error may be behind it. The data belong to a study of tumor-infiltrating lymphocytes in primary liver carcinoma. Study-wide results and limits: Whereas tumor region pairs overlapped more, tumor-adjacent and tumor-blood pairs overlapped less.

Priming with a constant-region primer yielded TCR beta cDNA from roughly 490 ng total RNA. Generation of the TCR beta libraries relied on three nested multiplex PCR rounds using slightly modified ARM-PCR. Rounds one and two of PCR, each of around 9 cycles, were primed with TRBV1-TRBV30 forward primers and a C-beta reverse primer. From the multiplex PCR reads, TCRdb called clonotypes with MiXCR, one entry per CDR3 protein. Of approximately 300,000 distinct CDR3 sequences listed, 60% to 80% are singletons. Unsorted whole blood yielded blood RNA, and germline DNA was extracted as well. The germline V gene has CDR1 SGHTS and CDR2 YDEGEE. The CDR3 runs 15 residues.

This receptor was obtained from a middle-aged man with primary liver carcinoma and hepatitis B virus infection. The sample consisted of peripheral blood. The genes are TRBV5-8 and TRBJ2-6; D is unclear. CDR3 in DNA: TGTGCCATCAGCTTTCGGGTCTCTGGGGCCAACGTCCTGACTTTC. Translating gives CAISFRVSGANVLTF. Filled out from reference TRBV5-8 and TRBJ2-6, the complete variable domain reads EAGVTQSPTHLIKTRGQQATLRCSPISGHTSVYWYQQALGLGLQFLLWYDEGEERNRGNFPPRFSGRQFPNYSSELNVNALELEDSALYLCAISFRVSGANVLTFGAGSRLTVL.